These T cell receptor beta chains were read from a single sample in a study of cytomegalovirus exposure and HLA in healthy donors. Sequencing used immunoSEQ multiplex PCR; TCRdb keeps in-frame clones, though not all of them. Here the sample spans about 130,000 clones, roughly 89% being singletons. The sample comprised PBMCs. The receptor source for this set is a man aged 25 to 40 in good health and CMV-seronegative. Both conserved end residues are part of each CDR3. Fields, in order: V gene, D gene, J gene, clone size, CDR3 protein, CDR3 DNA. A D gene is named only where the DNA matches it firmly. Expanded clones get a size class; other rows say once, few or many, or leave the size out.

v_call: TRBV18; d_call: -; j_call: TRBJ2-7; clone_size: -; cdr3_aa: CASSPPSYEQYF; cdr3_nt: TGTGCCAGCTCACCACCCAGCTACGAGCAGTACTTC
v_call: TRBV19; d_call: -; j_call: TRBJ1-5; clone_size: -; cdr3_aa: CASSISGRLGNQPQHF; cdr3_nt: TGTGCCAGTAGTATTAGCGGCAGGTTAGGCAATCAGCCCCAGCATTTT
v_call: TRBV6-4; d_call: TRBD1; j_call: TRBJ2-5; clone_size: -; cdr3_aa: CASSAPTGEIETQYF; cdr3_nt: TGTGCCAGCAGTGCCCCGACAGGGGAAATCGAGACCCAGTACTTC
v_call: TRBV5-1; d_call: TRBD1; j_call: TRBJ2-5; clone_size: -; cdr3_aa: CASSLLGRDRVQTQYF; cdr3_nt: TGCGCCAGCAGCTTGTTGGGCAGGGACAGGGTCCAGACCCAGTACTTC
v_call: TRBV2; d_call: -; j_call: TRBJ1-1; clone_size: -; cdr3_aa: CASRHMTVNTEAFF; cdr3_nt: TGTGCCAGCAGGCACATGACAGTGAACACTGAAGCTTTCTTT
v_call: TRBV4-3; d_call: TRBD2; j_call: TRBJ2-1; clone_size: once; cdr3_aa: CASSQALAGPDNEQFF; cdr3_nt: TGCGCCAGCAGCCAAGCCCTAGCGGGGCCCGACAATGAGCAGTTCTTC
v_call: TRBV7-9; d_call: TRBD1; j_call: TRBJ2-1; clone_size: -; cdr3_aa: CASSLGGQGAGDEQFF; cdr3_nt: TGTGCCAGCAGCTTAGGGGGACAGGGGGCTGGGGATGAGCAGTTCTTC
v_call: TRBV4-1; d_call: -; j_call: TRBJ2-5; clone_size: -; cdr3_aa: CASSQERQGTNQETQYF; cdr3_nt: TGCGCCAGCAGCCAAGAGCGCCAGGGGACAAACCAAGAGACCCAGTACTTC
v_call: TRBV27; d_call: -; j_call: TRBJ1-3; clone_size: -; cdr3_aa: CASSLGRETNTIYF; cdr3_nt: TGTGCCAGCAGTTTGGGCAGGGAAACCAACACCATATATTTT
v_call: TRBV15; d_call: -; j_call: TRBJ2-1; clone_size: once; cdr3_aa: CATSIRDSPRQFF; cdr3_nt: TGTGCCACCAGCATTAGGGACTCCCCTCGGCAGTTCTTC
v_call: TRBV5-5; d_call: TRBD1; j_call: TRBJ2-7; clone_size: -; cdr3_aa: CASSLSGTGWDEQYF; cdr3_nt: TGTGCCAGCAGCTTGAGCGGGACAGGGTGGGACGAGCAGTACTTC
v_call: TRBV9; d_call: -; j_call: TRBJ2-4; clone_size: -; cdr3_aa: CASSVGGQIAKNIQYF; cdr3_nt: TGTGCCAGCAGCGTTGGAGGACAGATAGCCAAAAACATTCAGTACTTC
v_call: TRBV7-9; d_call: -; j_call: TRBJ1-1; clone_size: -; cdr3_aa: CASRQSGNEAFF; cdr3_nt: TGTGCCAGCAGACAAAGCGGGAATGAAGCTTTCTTT
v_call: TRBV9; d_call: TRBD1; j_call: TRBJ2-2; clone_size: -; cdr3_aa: CATSGQEYANTGELFF; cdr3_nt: TGTGCCACCTCGGGACAGGAGTACGCGAACACCGGGGAGCTGTTTTTT
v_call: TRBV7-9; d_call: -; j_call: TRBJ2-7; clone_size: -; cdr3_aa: CASSLGGGRAYEQYF; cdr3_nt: TGTGCCAGCAGCTTAGGAGGCGGGCGGGCCTACGAGCAGTACTTC
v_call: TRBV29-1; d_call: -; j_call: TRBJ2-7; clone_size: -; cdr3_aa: CSVYWPNDSHEQYF; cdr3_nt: TGCAGCGTTTATTGGCCGAATGATTCCCACGAGCAGTACTTC
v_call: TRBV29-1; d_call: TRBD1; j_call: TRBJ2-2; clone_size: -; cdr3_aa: CSVSAREGQGPDTGELFF; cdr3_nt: TGCAGCGTCTCCGCCCGCGAGGGACAGGGCCCGGACACCGGGGAGCTGTTTTTT
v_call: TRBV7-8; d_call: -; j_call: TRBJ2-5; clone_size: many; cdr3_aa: CASSLEGLGVGETQYF; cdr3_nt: TGTGCCAGCAGCTTAGAGGGGCTAGGGGTTGGGGAGACCCAGTACTTC
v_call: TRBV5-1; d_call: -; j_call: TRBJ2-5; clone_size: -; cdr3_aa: CASSLVTGREETQYF; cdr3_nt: TGCGCCAGCAGCCTCGTGACAGGAAGAGAAGAGACCCAGTACTTC
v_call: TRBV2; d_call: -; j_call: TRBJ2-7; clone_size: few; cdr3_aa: CASNSGSLYEQYF; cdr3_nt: TGTGCCAGCAACAGCGGAAGCCTCTACGAGCAGTACTTC